The clone carrying this TCR beta chain was recorded a few times. What it binds is not known. These data are taken from a study of beta chain features in type 1 diabetes. Study details: Cell yields, gender and age were comparable in patients and healthy donors. Study-wide results and limits: Type 1 diabetes patients showed fewer insertions and more deletions at VDJ junctions.

Germline lookup yields CDR1 SNHLY and CDR2 FYNNEI. Between the trimmed V and J ends, which lost 2 bases and 9 bases, there was a span of 17 bases. The CDR3 extends over 15 amino acids. Since all of the isolated RNA was reverse transcribed, expressed TCRB transcripts were what got sequenced. Only in-frame clones appear in the TCRdb table, and some are missing; sequencing was by immunoSEQ multiplex PCR. The sample holds some 900,000 clones, 17% seen once. It was via CD45RO/CCR7/CD25/CD127/CD95/CD27 that CD4+ naive, central memory, regulatory and stem cell-like memory cells were sorted. The V and J genes are TRBV2 and TRBJ2-1, with D maybe TRBD2 (5 bases). The clonotype was recovered from a woman aged 18-30 years in good health. Sequencing used naive CD4+ T cells from blood. In nucleotides, the CDR3 is TGTGCCAGCAGTGAATTAGGTTTAGCGACCGGTGAGCAGTTCTTC. It encodes CASSELGLATGEQFF.